This TCR beta chain was identified in a study of shared clonotypes between healthy human individuals. The length of the CDR3 is 13 residues. V lost 3 bases, J lost 9 bases, and 15 bases lay in between. Per germline, CDR1 SGHRS and CDR2 YFSETQ. Some clones are missing from TCRdb's copy, which holds only in-frame ones; the method was immunoSEQ multiplex PCR. Found here are about 680,000 clones, around 67% of them singletons; the top ten hold approximately 1.7%. V usage is TRBV5-1 and J usage is TRBJ2-5, with D tentatively TRBD2 (6 bases). The receptor was isolated from a woman aged 30 to 39 in good health. The sample comprised memory CD4+ T cells sorted from blood. Subset denoted: CD45RA-negative fraction. CDR3 loop: CASSSGSTGAQYF. DNA for the CDR3: TGCGCCAGCAGCTCTGGATCCACGGGGGCCCAGTACTTC. The whole variable domain, filled in from reference TRBV5-1 and TRBJ2-5, reads KAGVTQTPRYLIKTRGQQVTLSCSPISGHRSVSWYQQTPGQGLQFLFEYFSETQRNKGNFPGRFSGRQFSNSRSEMNVSTLELGDSALYLCASSSGSTGAQYFGPGTRLLVL.